The T cell receptor beta chain under discussion was sequenced for a study of CXCR4 blockade with PD-1 therapy in pancreatic cancer. The protocol was immunoSEQ multiplex PCR, while the TCRdb copy is restricted to in-frame clones and leaves out a portion. The data show nearly 6,000 clones, 35% seen once. The germline V gene encodes CDR1 KGHSH and CDR2 LQKENI. The CDR3 runs 16 residues. The V and J ends lost 3 bases and 5 bases, in that order; junction bases with no gene match: 8. The archived tumor blocks came from patients without neoadjuvant therapy before resection. The sample was tumor tissue. The sequence came from a human donor with pancreatic ductal adenocarcinoma. The V and J genes are TRBV18 and TRBJ2-5; 11 positions agree with TRBD1. The CDR3 protein is CASSPVRTGGAETQYF. The CDR3 nucleotides are TGTGCCAGCTCACCCGTTCGGACAGGGGGCGCGGAGACCCAGTACTTC.